This TCR beta chain was sequenced during a study of beta chain features in type 1 diabetes. The study, taken as a whole, reports: In every one of the four CD4+ subsets, TCRB CDR3s were moderately but significantly shorter in Type 1 diabetes patients. For cells with high TCR expression, cDNA sequencing could yield over-representation. Researchers caution that PCR might favor shorter templates, equally among patients and controls.

Sorted populations all had greater than 95% purity. As regards this clone: Its antigen is unidentified.

The junction had 3 bases not matched to a gene; V was cut back by 1 base and J by 10 bases. The CDR3 totals 12 residues. Per the germline V gene, CDR1 is GTSNPN and CDR2 is SVGIG (reference sequence). Expressed TCRB transcripts were sequenced because the entire RNA isolate underwent reverse transcription. Clones were sequenced by immunoSEQ multiplex PCR, and TCRdb holds only the in-frame ones, with some missing. The sample shows under 400,000 clones, roughly 12% of them seen only once. The chain joins TRBV30 to TRBJ2-1; the match to TRBD2 covers 8 bases. The sample taken for sequencing was naive CD4+ T cells from blood. This clonotype originated in a woman in her late teens or twenties with type 1 diabetes. CDR3 sequence (DNA): TGTGCCTGGAGTGCCACTAGCGGCGAGCAGTTCTTC. Translating gives CAWSATSGEQFF.